This T cell receptor (beta chain) was captured by sequencing in a study of cytomegalovirus exposure and HLA in healthy donors. The PCR was carried out with 60 Vbeta primers and 13 Jbeta primers. Here immunoSEQ multiplex PCR was the method, and the copy in TCRdb shows in-frame clones only, minus some. This table holds over 150,000 clones, 70% to 90% found once. This TCR derives from a woman aged 25-40 years in good health and CMV-seronegative. Sequenced input: PBMCs.

The chain's CDR3 is CASSGGLAAGEETQYF. The CDR3 DNA reads as TGTGCCAGCAGTGGAGGACTAGCGGCCGGTGAGGAGACCCAGTACTTC. V and J are TRBV6-1 and TRBJ2-5, with 10 bases matching TRBD2. CDR3 length: 16 residues. Germline V gives CDR1 MNHNS, CDR2 SASEGT. The V and J ends lost 4 bases and 5 bases, in that order; junction bases with no gene match: 10.